The present TCR beta chain was sequenced within a study of T-cell reconstitution after alpha-beta-depleted transplantation in children. TCRbeta library construction was performed incorporating unique molecular identifiers. Each CDR3 protein is one row after TCRdb ran MiXCR on the PCR reads. There are about 280,000 distinct CDR3 sequences in the sample; around a tenth occur only once, and less than 25% lies in the top ten. Germline trimming cut 4 bases from V and 4 bases from J; bases unmatched to any gene: 9. Per germline, CDR1 SGHVS and CDR2 FNYEAQ. The CDR3 covers 15 residues. Whole-study findings and limits: Reports say that about two months after transplant, the alpha-beta T cells came out of several hundred graft clones that had expanded.

This clonotype was found many times. Its antigen remains unknown. The V call is TRBV7-6, the J call TRBJ2-7; 8 bases match TRBD1. The input for sequencing was peripheral blood, taken 180 days after TCRalphabeta/CD19-depleted stem cell transplant. This TCR derives from a male patient under 10 years old who had a stem cell transplant for chronic granulomatous disease, so the T cells may come from the graft donor. The CDR3 spells CASSSGQGGLYEQYF. Written as DNA, the CDR3 is TGTGCCAGCAGCTCAGGACAGGGAGGCCTTTACGAGCAGTACTTC.